The sequence of this T cell receptor (beta chain) was determined in a study of CD8 T cells in ankylosing spondylitis. Points from the study as a whole: Matched ankylosing spondylitis synovial fluid reportedly contained a significantly enriched population of disease-linked clones. There was a TCR beta motif, made of several highly homologous variants, that appeared characteristic of ankylosing spondylitis blood.

Germline lookup yields CDR1 MGHRA and CDR2 YSYEKL. The CDR3 has 14 amino acids. The V end lost 0 bases, the J end lost 1 base, and 6 bases lay between the germline ends. Making use of molecular barcodes, quantitative 5'-RACE generated TCR beta libraries. TCRdb ran MiXCR on the 5' RACE reads and lists one entry per CDR3 protein. This table holds 350,000 to 550,000 distinct CDR3 sequences, roughly 26% found once. This clonotype showed up just a few times. Antigen unknown. The J gene is TRBJ2-5, the V gene TRBV4-1; no clear D. This TCR was sampled from a male donor with ankylosing spondylitis. The material sequenced was blood, either unsorted or a sorted T cell fraction (not recorded which). Written as DNA, the CDR3 is TGCGCCAGCAGCCAAGACAGCTCCCAAGAGACCCAGTACTTC. It translates to CASSQDSSQETQYF.